A single T cell receptor (beta chain) is shown here with its context. The PCR ran on 60 Vbeta and 13 Jbeta primers. As processed by the authors: Roughly 11 million shared chains were among the about 80 million unique TCR beta chains that a later analysis counted. The repertoire was sequenced with immunoSEQ multiplex PCR; TCRdb's copy has only in-frame clones and lacks some. D and trimming come from the DNA, and the V and J calls and clone size come from that table. Of some 98,000 clones in the sample, about 80% are singletons; the top ten hold around 10%. The source of the sample is a study of cytomegalovirus exposure and HLA in healthy donors. The germline gives CDR1 MNHEY, CDR2 SVGAGI. CDR3 length: 16 amino acids. J was trimmed by 5 bases and V by 4 bases; bases with no gene match: 8.

This chain uses TRBV6-5 with TRBJ2-2, with 9 bases fitting TRBD2. The TCR sequence derives from a human donor in good health. Source material: PBMCs. In DNA, the CDR3 is TGTGCCAGCAGTTGGGGCGGGGGGGCCGTAACCGGGGAGCTGTTTTTT. It codes for CASSWGGGAVTGELFF.